Listed below are T cell receptor beta chains from one sample, sequenced in a study of T-cell reconstitution after alpha-beta-depleted transplantation in children. TCRdb re-analysed the PCR reads in MiXCR, keeping a single row per CDR3 protein. This table holds hundreds of thousands of distinct CDR3 sequences, roughly 14% found once. The specimen comprised PBMCs, sampled before TCRalphabeta/CD19-depleted stem cell transplant. Source of these receptors: a girl between 2 and 10 years old with congenital amegakaryocytic thrombocytopenia, due to receive a stem cell transplant. Each CDR3 is given with its conserved first and last residue. D genes are given only for firm matches. Clone size is stated in some rows and not others, as once, few, many or a class when expanded.

clone_size j_call d_call v_call cdr3_aa cdr3_nt
. TRBJ2-1 . TRBV18 CASSPSRPLDEQFF TGTGCCAGCTCACCTTCTAGACCCTTAGATGAGCAGTTCTTC
many TRBJ2-6 . TRBV20-1 CSAPDKSGANVLTF TGCAGTGCTCCAGACAAGTCTGGGGCCAACGTCCTGACTTTC
few TRBJ1-6 . TRBV7-9 CASSSVLGNSPLHF TGTGCCAGCAGCTCGGTGCTCGGTAATTCACCCCTCCACTTT
. TRBJ2-5 TRBD1 TRBV13 CASSSADREQETQYF TGTGCCAGCAGCTCGGCGGACAGGGAACAAGAGACCCAGTACTTC
many TRBJ2-7 . TRBV6-5 CASSYANSYEQYF TGTGCCAGCAGTTACGCGAACTCCTACGAGCAGTACTTC
many TRBJ1-2 . TRBV29-1 CSVDRAYGYTF TGCAGCGTTGACAGGGCCTATGGCTACACCTTC
many TRBJ2-3 TRBD1 TRBV20-1 CSASSGTGWTDTQYF TGCAGTGCAAGTTCCGGGACAGGGTGGACAGATACGCAGTATTTT
many TRBJ2-7 . TRBV29-1 CSIGTSAYEQYF TGCAGCATCGGGACGTCCGCCTACGAGCAGTACTTC
few TRBJ2-2 . TRBV5-1 CASKSQRSTGELFF TGCGCCAGCAAATCGCAGCGGAGCACCGGGGAGCTGTTTTTT
many TRBJ2-3 . TRBV21-1 CASSSRQGRATQYF TGTGCCAGCAGCTCCCGACAGGGACGCGCTACGCAGTATTTT
many TRBJ2-1 TRBD2 TRBV20-1 CSAFSGGGQFF TGCAGTGCTTTTAGCGGGGGGGGGCAGTTCTTC
many TRBJ2-5 . TRBV5-1 CASSLFPQETQYF TGCGCCAGCAGCTTGTTTCCCCAAGAGACCCAGTACTTC
many TRBJ2-5 TRBD2 TRBV7-2 CASSRLEAGGQETQYF TGTGCCAGCAGCCGACTTGAAGCGGGGGGCCAAGAGACCCAGTACTTC
few TRBJ2-7 . TRBV28 CASSSTSPGDEQYF TGTGCCAGCAGTTCCACCTCTCCCGGAGACGAGCAGTACTTC
many TRBJ2-3 . TRBV5-1 CASSLYSTDTQYF TGTGCCAGCAGTTTGTACAGCACAGATACGCAGTATTTT
. TRBJ1-1 . TRBV5-1 CASSLIRDTEAFF TGCGCCAGCAGCTTGATCAGGGACACTGAAGCTTTCTTT
many TRBJ1-2 TRBD1 TRBV12-3/TRBV12-4 CASSFNRGHGYTF TGTGCCAGCAGTTTTAACAGGGGACATGGCTACACCTTC